The 31 T cell receptor beta chains below all came from one sample that was sequenced in a study of control samples from healthy donors and cancer patients. Only in-frame clones appear in the TCRdb table, and some are missing; sequencing was by immunoSEQ multiplex PCR. The sample lists approximately 120,000 clones; more than 85% were seen once. The sample taken for sequencing was blood. These receptors all come from a woman aged 45-60 years in good health.

The chain recombines TRBV13 with TRBJ1-1; perhaps TRBD1 as D (6 bases). Germline CDR1 is PRHDT and CDR2 is FYEKMQ (reference sequence). This CDR3 spans 14 amino acids. With 3 bases removed from V and 1 base from J, the gap between germline ends came to 9 bases. The CDR3 reads CASSFRGSNTEAFF. The DNA for the CDR3 is TGTGCCAGCAGCTTCAGGGGCTCGAACACTGAAGCTTTCTTT.

In this sample, this clone turned up a few times. The V gene is TRBV19, the J gene TRBJ2-1, with 9 bases matching TRBD2. Losses at the gene ends were 8 bases for V and 1 base for J; bases not matched to a gene: 6. This CDR3 is built from 15 residues. CDR1 and CDR2 (germline): LNHDA, SQIVND (reference sequence). The CDR3 nucleotides are TGTGCCAGTCTCGCTAGCGGGGCTTCCTACAATGAGCAGTTCTTC. Translation gives CASLASGASYNEQFF.

The V and J genes are TRBV29-1 and TRBJ2-5, with TRBD2 as a possible D gene (7 bases). The CDR3 runs to 14 residues. Between the trimmed V and J ends, which lost 6 bases and 4 bases, there was a span of 18 bases. CDR1 and CDR2 (germline): SQVTM, ANQGSEA. This CDR3 is CSVMGGPEGETQYF. CDR3 in DNA: TGCAGCGTCATGGGGGGGCCCGAAGGAGAGACCCAGTACTTC.

V and J are TRBV27 and TRBJ1-1; TRBD1 is a possible D gene (5 bases). The CDR3 is 12 residues long. Germline V gives CDR1 MNHEY, CDR2 SMNVEV (reference sequence). V was clipped by 5 bases and J by 9 bases, with 13 bases between them. CDR3 nucleotide sequence: TGTGCCAGCAGTGACTGGGGGGATCAAGCTTTCTTT. Translated: CASSDWGDQAFF.

This clone was detected once. This chain uses TRBV5-1 with TRBJ1-1; 7 bases match TRBD1. Trimming removed 3 bases from V and 4 bases from J; junction bases left unmatched: 3. The germline V gene has CDR1 SGHRS and CDR2 YFSETQ. The CDR3 is 13 residues long. The CDR3 sequence: CASSWEGATEAFF. CDR3 DNA sequence: TGCGCCAGCAGCTGGGAGGGGGCCACTGAAGCTTTCTTT.

This rearrangement joins TRBV16 to TRBJ2-1; 10 nucleotides match TRBD2. The V and J ends lost 1 base and 3 bases, in that order; junction bases with no gene match: 3. CDR1 is KGHSY, CDR2 FQNENV, per germline. This CDR3 region has 16 residues. The DNA of the CDR3 is TGTGCCAGCAGCCAATGGGCTAGCGGGGGCTACAATGAGCAGTTCTTC. It encodes CASSQWASGGYNEQFF.

Only a few counts were recorded for this clone. J is TRBJ1-1 and V is TRBV10-1, with 9 bases that match TRBD1. Germline V gene data show CDR1 as WNHNN and CDR2 as SYGVQD (reference sequence). The V segment lost 5 bases and the J segment 7 bases; nucleotides outside the gene matches: 11. The CDR3 spans 15 residues. The CDR3 region has the DNA TGCGCCAGCAGTCAAAACAGGGGGCTTCCCCTTGAAGCTTTCTTT. It encodes CASSQNRGLPLEAFF.

Only one count was recorded for this clone. CDR3 sequence: CASSFLLWGDRTYEQYF. The CDR3 coding sequence is TGTGCCAGCAGCTTCCTTCTCTGGGGAGACAGAACCTACGAGCAGTACTTC. The chain carries TRBV7-2 and TRBJ2-7; D could derive from TRBD1 or TRBD2 (5 bases each). Germline-derived CDR1 and CDR2 are SGHTA and FQGNSA. Trimming took off 3 bases at V and 2 bases at J, with 20 bases between the two ends. This CDR3 is 17 amino acids long.

J is TRBJ1-1 and V is TRBV10-2; D gene uncertain. This CDR3 has 13 residues. Germline V gene data show CDR1 as WSHSY and CDR2 as SAAADI. Trimming shortened V by 1 base and J by 7 bases, and 10 bases separated the two germline ends. CDR3 loop: CASSELGLGEAFF. CDR3 coding DNA: TGCGCCAGCAGTGAGTTGGGGTTAGGTGAAGCTTTCTTT.

This clone appeared once. The chain employs TRBV7-2 and TRBJ2-3; 8 positions match TRBD1. The CDR3 extends over 15 amino acids. After removal of 3 bases from V and 5 bases from J, the junction contained 7 bases not matched to a gene. Germline V gene data show CDR1 as SGHTA and CDR2 as FQGNSA. CDR3 DNA sequence: TGTGCCAGCAGCTTTACCCCAGGGGGCCAAGATACGCAGTATTTT. The encoded protein is CASSFTPGGQDTQYF.

The J gene is TRBJ2-5, the V gene TRBV4-1, with TRBD2 identical over 7 bases. The CDR3 sequence is 13 residues long. Per germline, CDR1 MGHRA and CDR2 YSYEKL. V lost 4 bases and J lost 4; bases outside the gene matches: 3. The CDR3 DNA reads as TGCGCCAGCAGCCCCACGGGGGGAGAGACCCAGTACTTC. It encodes CASSPTGGETQYF.

The chain uses TRBV14 and TRBJ2-2, with 9 bases that match TRBD2. Per germline, CDR1 SGHDN and CDR2 FVKESK. Trimming cost V 5 bases and J 1 base; bases outside gene matches: 11. The CDR3 runs to 18 residues. The CDR3 sequence is CASSNQPGLAENTGELFF. The DNA of the CDR3 is TGTGCCAGCAGCAACCAACCGGGACTAGCAGAGAACACCGGGGAGCTGTTTTTT.

V usage is TRBV18 and J usage is TRBJ2-1, with D possibly being TRBD1 (6 bases). Germline-derived CDR1 and CDR2 are KGHSH and LQKENI. V was clipped by 5 bases and J by 5 bases, with 13 bases between them. The CDR3 has 14 amino acids. The CDR3 spells CASSSVEGDNEQFF. In nucleotides, the CDR3 is TGTGCCAGCTCAAGCGTTGAGGGGGACAATGAGCAGTTCTTC. Full variable domain (outside the CDR3, taken from reference TRBV18 and TRBJ2-1): NAGVMQNPRHLVRRRGQEARLRCSPMKGHSHVYWYRQLPEEGLKFMVYLQKENIIDESGMPKERFSAEFPKEGPSILRIQQVVRGDSAAYFCASSSVEGDNEQFFGPGTRLTVL.

J is TRBJ2-3 and V is TRBV4-3, with 7 bases identical to TRBD2. The CDR3 is 19 amino acids. The germline V gene encodes CDR1 LGHNA and CDR2 YSLEER. V lost 1 base and J lost 4; bases outside the gene matches: 17. CDR3: CASSQGVSWRENRSDTQYF. For the CDR3, the DNA is TGCGCCAGCAGCCAAGGCGTAAGCTGGCGGGAGAATCGGTCAGATACGCAGTATTTT.

This chain uses TRBV4-3 with TRBJ1-6; 7 positions match TRBD1. Looked up from germline, CDR1 is LGHNA and CDR2 is YSLEER. The CDR3 totals 20 residues. V lost 0 bases and J lost 8; bases outside the gene matches: 19. CDR3 sequence (DNA): TGCGCCAGCAGCCAAGAAACACCAAACAGGGGTCCTTGGGGGCATTCACCCCTCCACTTT. It codes for CASSQETPNRGPWGHSPLHF.

In this sample, this clone turned up once. The chain couples TRBV18 to TRBJ2-3; 8 bases map to TRBD2. The germline gives CDR1 KGHSH, CDR2 LQKENI. Trimming at V came to 6 bases and at J to 3 bases, leaving 8 bases not matched to a gene. The CDR3 is made up of 15 amino acids. The CDR3 here is CASSRLAGGTDTQYF. The CDR3 nucleotides are TGTGCCAGCTCCCGGCTCGCGGGGGGTACAGATACGCAGTATTTT.

This clone is classed as medium-sized. This chain uses TRBV6-2 or TRBV6-3 with TRBJ2-1; D is perhaps TRBD2 (6 bases). CDR1 is MNHEY and CDR2 is SVGEGT in the germline V gene. The CDR3 is 15 amino acids. V lost 5 bases and J lost 6, with 17 bases in between. Written as DNA, the CDR3 is TGTGCCAGCAGTCACAATTCGGCGGGATTCAATGAGCAGTTCTTC. The encoded protein is CASSHNSAGFNEQFF.

The chain carries TRBV4-3 and TRBJ1-3; D uncertain. Germline CDR1 is LGHNA and CDR2 is YSLEER. The CDR3 totals 16 residues. The V end was cut by 2 bases, the J end by 3 bases, with 14 bases between. CDR3 bases: TGCGCCAGCAGCCAACGGTTAGGAAAAGGTGGAAACACCATATATTTT. This codes for CASSQRLGKGGNTIYF.

The CDR3: CASSPGQGRSDEQFF. The CDR3 DNA sequence: TGTGCCAGCTCACCGGGACAGGGGCGGTCCGATGAGCAGTTCTTC. The chain employs TRBV18 and TRBJ2-1, with TRBD1 identical over 10 bases. CDR1 KGHSH and CDR2 LQKENI come from the germline V gene. The CDR3 consists of 15 residues. The ends lost 3 bases at V and 8 bases at J; junction bases unmatched: 7.

The CDR3 is CASKFIRANTEAFF. The CDR3 bases are TGCGCCAGCAAGTTTATTAGGGCGAACACTGAAGCTTTCTTT. V usage is TRBV10-2 and J usage is TRBJ1-1, with no clear D. CDR3 length: 14 amino acids. Germline V lookup: CDR1 WSHSY, CDR2 SAAADI. The V and J ends lost 7 bases and 1 base respectively, with 13 bases between them.

The chain combines TRBV11-1 with TRBJ2-7; tentatively, D is TRBD1 (6 bases). The V end lost 4 bases, the J end lost 6 bases, and 19 bases lay between the germline ends. From germline, CDR1 is SGHAT and CDR2 FQDESV (reference sequence). The CDR3 is made up of 15 amino acids. As DNA, the CDR3 is TGTGCCAGCAGCTCCCACCCTGGGGGCCTCGGCGAGCAGTACGTC. Protein product: CASSSHPGGLGEQYV.

V usage is TRBV30 and J usage is TRBJ2-2; 7 bases fit TRBD1. The CDR3 contains 14 residues. Germline V lookup: CDR1 GTSNPN, CDR2 SVGIG (reference sequence). V lost 3 bases to trimming and J lost 2 bases; unmatched junction nucleotides: 3. Here the CDR3 reads CAWRWTGNTGELFF. CDR3 DNA: TGTGCCTGGAGGTGGACAGGCAACACCGGGGAGCTGTTTTTT.

The V call is TRBV10-3, the J call TRBJ1-2, with D unclear. CDR1 ENHRY and CDR2 SYGVKD come from the germline V gene. With 8 bases removed from V and 2 bases from J, the gap between germline ends came to 12 bases. The CDR3 spans 13 residues. The CDR3 DNA follows: TGTGCCATCCGCGACACCCTCAACTATGGCTACACCTTC. This gives the protein CAIRDTLNYGYTF.

The chain is built from TRBV3-1 (or the pseudogene TRBV3-2) and TRBJ1-5, with a tentative D call TRBD1 (5 bases). Deletions cut 4 bases from V and 5 bases from J, with 15 bases between. The CDR3 is made up of 15 amino acids. CDR1 and CDR2 from the germline V gene are LGHDT and YNNKEL (reference sequence). Here the CDR3 reads CASSPRDLKDQPQHF. CDR3 DNA sequence: TGTGCCAGCAGCCCCCGGGACTTAAAGGATCAGCCCCAGCATTTT.

This rearrangement joins TRBV27 to TRBJ1-2, with TRBD1 as a possible D gene (5 bases). This CDR3 spans 13 amino acids. The V and J ends lost 5 bases and 2 bases respectively, with 9 bases between them. Germline V gene lookup returns CDR1 MNHEY and CDR2 SMNVEV (reference sequence). This CDR3 is CASSGQGNYGYTF. The CDR3 region has the DNA TGTGCCAGCAGTGGGCAGGGAAACTATGGCTACACCTTC.

The CDR3 coding sequence is TGTGCCAGCAGCCAAGATAAGGTTGGAAGCGGGGGCCATAGCACAGATACGCAGTATTTT. This gives the protein CASSQDKVGSGGHSTDTQYF. The chain has TRBV3-1 (or the pseudogene TRBV3-2) and TRBJ2-3, with 8 bases matching TRBD2. Trimming took 0 bases from V and 0 from J; bases not matched to a gene: 14. The germline V gene encodes CDR1 LGHDT and CDR2 YNNKEL (reference sequence). This CDR3 region has 20 residues.

This clone was found once. V is TRBV2 and J is TRBJ2-7, with D perhaps being TRBD1 or TRBD2 (5 bases each). Germline CDR1 and CDR2: SNHLY and FYNNEI. This CDR3 comprises 14 residues. V lost 2 bases and J lost 4, with 12 bases in between. The CDR3 region is CASSEQGPKYEQYF. The CDR3 DNA is TGTGCCAGCAGTGAACAGGGACCTAAATACGAGCAGTACTTC. Full variable domain (outside the CDR3, taken from reference TRBV2 and TRBJ2-7): EPEVTQTPSHQVTQMGQEVILRCVPISNHLYFYWYRQILGQKVEFLVSFYNNEISEKSEIFDDQFSVERPDGSNFTLKIRSTKLEDSAMYFCASSEQGPKYEQYFGPGTRLTVT.

A few counts support this clone. The chain joins TRBV7-9 to TRBJ1-1, with D possibly matching TRBD1 (5 bases). V was trimmed by 5 bases and J by 1 base, leaving 8 bases between them. CDR1 and CDR2 from the germline V gene are SEHNR and FQNEAQ (reference sequence). The CDR3 is made up of 13 amino acids. CDR3 protein: CASSQQENTEAFF. The CDR3 DNA is TGTGCCAGCAGCCAACAGGAGAACACTGAAGCTTTCTTT.

The chain carries TRBV30 and TRBJ1-5; maybe TRBD1 (5 bases). V gave up 3 bases and J gave up 6 bases, with 15 bases separating them. CDR1 is GTSNPN and CDR2 is SVGIG in the germline V gene (reference sequence). The CDR3 consists of 14 residues. The CDR3 nucleotides are TGTGCCTGGAGAGATACTGGGGGATTTCAGCCCCAGCATTTT. Protein product: CAWRDTGGFQPQHF.

J is TRBJ2-1 and V is TRBV11-2; D is uncertain. V lost 5 bases, J lost 9 bases, and 8 bases lay in between. Germline CDR1 is SGHAT and CDR2 is FQNNGV. This CDR3 is 11 amino acids long. The CDR3 region is CASSPIGEQFF. The CDR3 nucleotides are TGTGCCAGCAGCCCCATAGGTGAGCAGTTCTTC.

The sample holds a few counts of this clone. This chain links TRBV7-9 with TRBJ2-2; TRBD1 might be the D (5 bases). V was cut by 4 bases and J by 7 bases, with 13 bases left in between. Germline CDR1 reads SEHNR; CDR2 reads FQNEAQ (reference sequence). The CDR3 has 14 amino acids. DNA for the CDR3: TGTGCCAGCAGCTCCAGGGATTCGAACGGGGAGCTGTTTTTT. This encodes CASSSRDSNGELFF.